This T cell receptor beta chain was captured by sequencing in a study of blood T cells in healthy people across ages. Study-level findings and limits: With naive T cell percentage, TCR beta diversity showed a strong correlation. Long-lived and aged donors differed, with more naive CD4+ cells and higher diversity in the long-lived.

PBMCs were isolated at a quantity of at least 7 million per sample. As for this clonotype: Its antigen is unknown.

A J-beta primer mix and a sample-barcoded 5' primer were used in a second PCR of about 7 to 11 cycles. Each cDNA molecule, via a template-switch adaptor with 12 random nucleotides, was tagged. TCRdb redid the calling of the 5' RACE reads with MiXCR, one entry per CDR3 protein. The data show roughly 1,800,000 distinct CDR3 sequences, 49% seen once. V was cut by 4 bases and J by 6 bases, with 20 bases left in between. This CDR3 region has 16 residues. Per germline, CDR1 MDHEN and CDR2 SYDVKM. Sequencing used blood. The chain employs TRBV28 and TRBJ2-3; D call uncertain. The clonotype was recovered from a woman aged 40 to 55 in good health. DNA for the CDR3: TGTGCCAGCAGTTACATGGCAGGCCCTTATTTGGATACGCAGTATTTT. Its translation: CASSYMAGPYLDTQYF.